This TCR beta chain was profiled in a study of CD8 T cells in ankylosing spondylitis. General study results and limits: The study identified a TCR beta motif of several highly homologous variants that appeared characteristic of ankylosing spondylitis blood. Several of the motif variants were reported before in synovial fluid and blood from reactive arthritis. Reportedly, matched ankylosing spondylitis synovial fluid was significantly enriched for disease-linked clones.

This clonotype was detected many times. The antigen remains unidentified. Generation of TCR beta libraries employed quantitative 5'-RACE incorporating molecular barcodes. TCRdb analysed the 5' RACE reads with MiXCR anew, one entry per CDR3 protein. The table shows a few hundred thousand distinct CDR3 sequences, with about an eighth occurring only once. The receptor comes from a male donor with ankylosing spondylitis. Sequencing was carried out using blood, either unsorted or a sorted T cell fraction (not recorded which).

CDR3: CATGVGSTEAFF. In DNA, the CDR3 is TGTGCCACAGGGGTGGGGAGCACTGAAGCTTTCTTT. The chain joins TRBV10-3 to TRBJ1-1; the D gene is possibly TRBD1 (6 bases). V was pared by 10 bases and J by 4 bases, with 13 bases between. This CDR3 is built from 12 residues. Germline assignment: CDR1 ENHRY and CDR2 SYGVKD.